This T cell receptor beta chain was recovered during a study of cytomegalovirus exposure and HLA in healthy donors. Study outcomes and limitations: On later analysis, the bulk of CMV-associated TCR beta chains appeared to be HLA-restricted. Based on reports, TCR beta sequences accurately predicted HLA-A and HLA-B alleles for most subjects. Later on, an analysis tied roughly 17,000 TCR beta sequences to HLA alleles at 0.05 false discovery rate.

This clone was seen only once. The antigen is undetermined. In the PCR, 60 Vbeta and 13 Jbeta primers were used. The protocol was immunoSEQ multiplex PCR, while the TCRdb copy is restricted to in-frame clones and leaves out a portion. The sample yields 180,000 or so clones, roughly three quarters seen once. There are 14 residues in the CDR3. Germline values: CDR1 LNHDA, CDR2 SQIVND (reference sequence). Trimming cost V 6 bases and J 2 bases, with 14 bases left between them. The sequence was collected from a woman between 45 and 65 years old in good health and CMV-seronegative. The chain has TRBV19 and TRBJ2-7, with a weak D call TRBD2 (7 bases). The sequenced material came from PBMCs. The CDR3 coding sequence is TGTGCCAGTAGCTTGGGGGCGGGGGCCTACGAGCAGTACTTC. It encodes CASSLGAGAYEQYF.